Listed below are T cell receptor beta chains from one sample, sequenced in a study of CD8 T cells in ankylosing spondylitis. TCRdb re-called the 5' RACE reads through MiXCR, storing one row per CDR3 protein. This table has fewer than 400,000 distinct CDR3 sequences, 20% to 25% appearing once. Sequenced sample: blood, either unsorted or a sorted T cell fraction (not recorded which). The receptor set was obtained from a male donor with ankylosing spondylitis. The CDR3 runs from the conserved cysteine through the conserved F or W. Fields, in order: D gene, V gene, CDR3 protein. D genes are given only for firm matches.

>TRBD1|TRBV9
CASSTYRGSTDTQYF
>.|TRBV7-3
CASRSSGSSYEQYF
>TRBD1|TRBV15
CATRQTGGNSGANVLTF
>.|TRBV21-1
CASSKERETSGLCNEQYF
>TRBD2|TRBV7-2
CASSLPGRAGELFF
>.|TRBV7-2
CASSLGDGGIGYEQYF
>.|TRBV6-1
CASRPKGLGNQPQHF
>TRBD2|TRBV18
CASSTSEEQFF
>TRBD2|TRBV20-1
CSARYTKPGGPIFPLPGELFF
>.|TRBV18
CASSQTEVSYNEQFF
>TRBD2|TRBV6-5
CASSLIGLAGIGEQYF